One sample yielded the 10 T cell receptor beta chains listed below, sequenced in a study of response to subunit inactivated influenza vaccine. MiXCR, applied by TCRdb to the RT-PCR reads, yields one record per CDR3 protein. The table records around 710,000 distinct CDR3 sequences, over 11% of them present only once. The source material was PBMCs from blood, sampled 14 to 15 days before vaccination. The source is a man aged 50 to 60 who received an inactivated influenza vaccine.

This clonotype was recorded a few times. The chain is built from TRBV20-1 and TRBJ2-7; no definite D call. CDR1 is DFQATT and CDR2 is SNEGSKA in the germline V gene (reference sequence). V was cut by 3 bases and J by 2 bases, with 14 bases left in between. The CDR3 runs 14 residues. This chain's CDR3 is CSASRVLGPYEQYF. The CDR3 DNA sequence: TGCAGTGCTAGCCGGGTCCTAGGGCCCTACGAGCAGTACTTC.

The chain combines TRBV12-3 or TRBV12-4 with TRBJ2-2; D is undetermined. CDR3 length: 17 amino acids. V was shortened by 3 bases and J by 4 bases, with 18 bases between the two germline ends. CDR3 in DNA: TGTGCCAGCAGTTTGGTACCCAGAGACCAATTCACCGGGGAGCTGTTTTTT. Protein sequence: CASSLVPRDQFTGELFF.

In its sample, this clonotype was seen a few times. The CDR3 loop reads CASSYGGSYNEQFF. The CDR3 DNA is TGTGCCAGCAGCTACGGGGGTTCCTACAATGAGCAGTTCTTC. This chain links TRBV3-1 with TRBJ2-1, with D perhaps matching TRBD2 (6 bases). Trimming shortened V by 5 bases and J by 1 base, and 9 bases separated the two germline ends. The CDR3 has 14 residues. Germline CDR1 is LGHDT and CDR2 is YNNKEL (reference sequence).

This clonotype was seen more than once but under ten times. This chain uses TRBV10-3 with TRBJ2-7; D possibly corresponds to TRBD1 (6 bases). This CDR3 is 15 amino acids long. Germline CDR1 and CDR2: ENHRY and SYGVKD. Trimming took off 7 bases at V and 0 bases at J, with 16 bases between the two ends. CDR3 DNA sequence: TGTGCCATCAAGAATCCCGGGACAACCTCCTACGAGCAGTACTTC. Its protein product is CAIKNPGTTSYEQYF.

CDR3 loop: CATDSGSPDTQYF. CDR3 coding DNA: TGTGCCACTGATAGCGGGAGTCCAGATACGCAGTATTTT. The rearrangement joins TRBV10-3 to TRBJ2-3; 9 nucleotides match TRBD2. J lost 4 bases, V lost 10 bases, and 6 bases had no gene match. Germline V gene data show CDR1 as ENHRY and CDR2 as SYGVKD. The CDR3 has 13 residues.

This clonotype has ten or more counts. The chain uses TRBV5-5 and TRBJ2-5, with 12 bases lining up with TRBD2. The CDR3 is made up of 17 amino acids. In germline, CDR1 is SGHKS, CDR2 YYEKEE (reference sequence). V lost 3 bases, J lost 2 bases, and 8 bases stayed unmatched. The CDR3 sequence: CASSSPTSGGRQETQYF. Here the CDR3 DNA reads TGTGCCAGCAGCTCACCGACTAGCGGGGGTAGGCAAGAGACCCAGTACTTC.

This clonotype was counted ten times or more. This sequence joins TRBV4-3 and TRBJ1-5; D perhaps matches TRBD1 (5 bases). V gave up 4 bases and J gave up 8 bases, with 18 bases separating them. CDR1 LGHNA and CDR2 YSLEER come from the germline V gene. This CDR3 is 15 amino acids long. The CDR3 protein is CASSPASGVREPQHF. CDR3 sequence (DNA): TGCGCCAGCAGCCCAGCTTCGGGGGTCAGGGAGCCCCAGCATTTT.

This clonotype was observed at least ten times. The CDR3 nucleotides read TGTGCCAGCAGCGTTCTCGCTGGGGGCCGTACAGATACGCAGTATTTT. Encoded protein: CASSVLAGGRTDTQYF. The rearrangement joins TRBV9 to TRBJ2-3, with D possibly TRBD1 on 6 matching bases. Trimming shortened V by 2 bases and J by 3 bases, and 16 bases separated the two germline ends. The CDR3 spans 16 residues. The germline V gene encodes CDR1 SGDLS and CDR2 YYNGEE.

Ten or more counts support this clonotype. The chain links TRBV28 to TRBJ2-1; D gene ambiguous. The CDR3 spans 13 residues. Germline V gives CDR1 MDHEN, CDR2 SYDVKM. V was pared by 3 bases and J by 9 bases, with 12 bases between. CDR3 amino acids: CASSFLGSSEQFF. CDR3 nucleotide sequence: TGTGCCAGCAGTTTCCTAGGTAGTAGTGAGCAGTTCTTC. The variable domain in full, with the rest retrieved from reference TRBV28 and TRBJ2-1, is DVKVTQSSRYLVKRTGEKVFLECVQDMDHENMFWYRQDPGLGLRLIYFSYDVKMKEKGDIPEGYSVSREKKERFSLILESASTNQTSMYLCASSFLGSSEQFFGPGTRLTVL.

In its sample, this clonotype was seen many times. This CDR3 reads CASSQDRGATDTQYF. CDR3 nucleotide sequence: TGTGCCAGCAGCCAAGACAGGGGCGCCACAGATACGCAGTATTTT. V and J are TRBV3-1 and TRBJ2-3, with a weak D call TRBD1 (6 bases). Germline V gene data show CDR1 as LGHDT and CDR2 as YNNKEL (reference sequence). The ends were cut back, 0 bases at V and 2 bases at J, with 9 bases in the middle. The CDR3 is 15 residues long.